This T cell receptor beta chain is drawn from a study of OX40 agonist ivuxolimab in advanced cancers. Whole-study context: Patients were given ivuxolimab, an antibody that agonizes OX40 (CD134). Three individuals attained partial responses, comprising one hepatocellular carcinoma case and two cutaneous melanoma cases. Study results and limitations: In the expanded peripheral T cells, antigen specificity was never determined.

Germline V gene data show CDR1 as MDHEN and CDR2 as SYDVKM. The CDR3 totals 14 residues. V dropped 6 bases and J dropped 2 bases, with 14 bases sitting between them. Comments on this clone: Its antigen is currently unknown.

The method was immunoSEQ multiplex PCR; TCRdb's version includes in-frame clones alone and lacks a portion of them. The sample consists of more than 85,000 clones, just over 90% of them appearing once. The chain is built from TRBV28 and TRBJ2-7; a possible D gene is TRBD2 (6 bases). This TCR was sampled from an adult with an advanced solid tumor such as melanoma, head and neck, liver or kidney cancer. This material consisted of CD4+ or CD8+ T cells sorted from blood, taken in a trial of the OX40 agonist ivuxolimab. The CDR3 nucleotides are TGTGCCAGCAGGTCGGGACTCGCCCCCTACGAGCAGTACTTC. Protein: CASRSGLAPYEQYF.